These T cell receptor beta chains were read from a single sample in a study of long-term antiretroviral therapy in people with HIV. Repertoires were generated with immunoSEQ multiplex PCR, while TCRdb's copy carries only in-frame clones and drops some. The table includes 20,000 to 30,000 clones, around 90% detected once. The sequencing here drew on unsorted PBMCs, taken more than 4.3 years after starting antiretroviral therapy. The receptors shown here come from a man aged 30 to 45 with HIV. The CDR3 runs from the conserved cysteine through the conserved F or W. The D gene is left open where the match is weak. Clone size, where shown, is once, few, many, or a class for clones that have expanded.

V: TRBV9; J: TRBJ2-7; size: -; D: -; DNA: TGTGCCAGCAGCGGCAGGGGAGGGAGCGAGCAGTACTTC; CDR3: CASSGRGGSEQYF
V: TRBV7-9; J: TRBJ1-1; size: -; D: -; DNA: TGTGCCAGCAGCTCCGGCTGGGGAACTGAAGCTTTCTTT; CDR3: CASSSGWGTEAFF
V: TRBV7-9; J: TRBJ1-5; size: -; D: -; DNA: TGTGCCAGCAGCTTTGATGGGGATCAGCCCCAGCATTTT; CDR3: CASSFDGDQPQHF
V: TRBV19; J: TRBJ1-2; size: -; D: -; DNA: TGTGCCAGTAATAGCAGATCCTATGGCTACACCTTC; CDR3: CASNSRSYGYTF
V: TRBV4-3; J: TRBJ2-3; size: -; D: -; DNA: TGCGCCAGCAGCCAACCGGCCCGGACTGCCTATTCAGATACGCAGTATTTT; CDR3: CASSQPARTAYSDTQYF
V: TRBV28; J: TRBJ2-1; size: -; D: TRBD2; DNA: TGTGCCAGCAGTTTTAAGCGGGGGGCCTACAATGAGCAGTTCTTC; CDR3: CASSFKRGAYNEQFF
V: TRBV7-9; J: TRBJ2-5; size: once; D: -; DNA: TGTGCCAGCAGCCCGACGGAACAAGAGACCCAGTACTTC; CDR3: CASSPTEQETQYF
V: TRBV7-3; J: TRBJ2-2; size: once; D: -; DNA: TGTGCCAGCAGCTTGGCGGGCGGCGGGGAGCTGTTTTTT; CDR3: CASSLAGGGELFF
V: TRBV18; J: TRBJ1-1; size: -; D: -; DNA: TGTGCCAGCTCGGGAACCAGACAGGACACTGAAGCTTTCTTT; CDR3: CASSGTRQDTEAFF
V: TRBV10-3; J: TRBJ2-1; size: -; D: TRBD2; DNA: TGTGCCATCAGTGAGTACGCTGCGCGGGGGGCCCCCAATGAGCAGTTCTTC; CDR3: CAISEYAARGAPNEQFF
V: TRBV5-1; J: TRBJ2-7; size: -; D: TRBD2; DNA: TGCGCCAGTGGGACTAGCGGGGGCTACGAGCAGTACTTC; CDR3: CASGTSGGYEQYF
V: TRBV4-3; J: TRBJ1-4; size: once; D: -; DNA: TGCGCCAGCAGCCAAGACCGGGCTAATAATGAAAAACTGTTTTTT; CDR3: CASSQDRANNEKLFF
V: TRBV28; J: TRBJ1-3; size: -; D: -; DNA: TGTGCCAGCAGTTACCTGGTCCCTGGAAACACCATATATTTT; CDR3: CASSYLVPGNTIYF
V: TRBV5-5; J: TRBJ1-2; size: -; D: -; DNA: TGTGCCAGCAGCCGACCGAAGGACAAAAACTATGGCTACACCTTC; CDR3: CASSRPKDKNYGYTF
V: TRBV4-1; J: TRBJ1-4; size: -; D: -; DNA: TGCGCCAGCAGCCCCGGGCCAACCAATATCGGGAATGAAAAACTGTTTTTT; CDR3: CASSPGPTNIGNEKLFF
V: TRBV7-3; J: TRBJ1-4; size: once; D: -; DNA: TGTGCCACCAGAAGTGACCCAAGCCTTGCAACTAATGAAAAACTGTTTTTT; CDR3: CATRSDPSLATNEKLFF
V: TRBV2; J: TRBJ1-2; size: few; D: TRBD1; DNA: TGTGCCACCAGGACAGGTGATGGCTACACCTTC; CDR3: CATRTGDGYTF
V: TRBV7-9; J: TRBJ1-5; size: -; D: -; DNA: TGTGCCAGCAGCTCTACGGGGAGTCAGCCCCAGCATTTT; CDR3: CASSSTGSQPQHF
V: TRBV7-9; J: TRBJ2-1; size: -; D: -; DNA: TGTGCCAGCAGCCCGAGAGACAGTAACAATGAGCAGTTCTTC; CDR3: CASSPRDSNNEQFF
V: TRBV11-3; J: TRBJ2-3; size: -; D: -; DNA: TGTGCCAGCAGAAATGGGACATCTAGCACAGATACGCAGTATTTT; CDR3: CASRNGTSSTDTQYF
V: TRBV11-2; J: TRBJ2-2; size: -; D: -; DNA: TGTGCCAGCAGCTTCACTGACCACACCGGGGAGCTGTTTTTT; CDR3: CASSFTDHTGELFF
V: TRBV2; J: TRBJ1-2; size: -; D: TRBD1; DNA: TGTGCCAGCAGTTACGACAGGGGGACAGTAGGCTACACCTTC; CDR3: CASSYDRGTVGYTF
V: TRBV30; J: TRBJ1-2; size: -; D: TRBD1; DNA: TGTGCTGCCCCGACAGGGTATGGCTACACCTTC; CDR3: CAAPTGYGYTF
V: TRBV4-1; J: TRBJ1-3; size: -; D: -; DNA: TGCGCCAGCAGCCAGGTGGAGGGGACACTGAGCTCTGGAAACACCATATATTTT; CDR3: CASSQVEGTLSSGNTIYF
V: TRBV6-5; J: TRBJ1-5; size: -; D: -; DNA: TGTGCCAGCAGTTCAGATCCCCGGGACAGCAATCAGCCCCAGCATTTT; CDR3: CASSSDPRDSNQPQHF
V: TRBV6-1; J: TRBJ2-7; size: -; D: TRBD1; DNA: TGTGCCAGCAGGAGGAGAGGGGGCGACTACGAGCAGTACTTC; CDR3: CASRRRGGDYEQYF
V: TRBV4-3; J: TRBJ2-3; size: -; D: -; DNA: TGCGCCAGCAGCCAAGTACACGGGAGACGGACAGATACGCAGTATTTT; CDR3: CASSQVHGRRTDTQYF